This passage covers 24 T cell receptor beta chains from one sample sequenced in a study of T cell responses to AZD1222 COVID-19 vaccine. Clones were sequenced by immunoSEQ multiplex PCR, and TCRdb holds only the in-frame ones, with some missing. Of some 50,000 clones in the sample, about 86% are singletons; the top ten hold approximately 15%. This material consisted of peripheral blood, taken on day 0 of AZD1222 vaccination. These receptors all come from an adult in good health.

This CDR3 is CASSPGLAGGLGKNIQYF. The CDR3, as DNA: TGCGCCAGCAGCCCGGGACTAGCAGGGGGTTTGGGGAAAAACATTCAGTACTTC. The chain has TRBV4-1 and TRBJ2-4, with 9 bases identical to TRBD2. V shed 4 bases, J shed 4 bases, and the junction held 14 bases outside the gene matches. The germline V gene encodes CDR1 MGHRA and CDR2 YSYEKL. There are 18 residues in the CDR3.

This chain connects TRBV27 to TRBJ1-2, with 9 positions matching TRBD1. The V gene's germline CDR1 is MNHEY and CDR2 SMNVEV (reference sequence). This CDR3 spans 15 amino acids. Losses at the gene ends were 5 bases for V and 3 bases for J; bases not matched to a gene: 7. The CDR3 coding sequence is TGTGCCAGCAGTCTAGAGACAGGGGGGCACTATGGCTACACCTTC. It translates to CASSLETGGHYGYTF.

V usage is TRBV27 and J usage is TRBJ1-3; TRBD1 matches 10 bases. The V gene end was trimmed by 3 bases and the J gene end by 4 bases; junction bases not matched to a gene: 9. Germline CDR1 is MNHEY and CDR2 is SMNVEV (reference sequence). The CDR3 contains 17 residues. In DNA form, the CDR3 reads TGTGCCAGCAGTTTCCCCCCGGGACAGGGGAAGGGAAACACCATATATTTT. Translating gives CASSFPPGQGKGNTIYF.

The J gene is TRBJ1-2, the V gene TRBV9; 8 bases are shared with TRBD1. V lost 3 bases, J lost 4 bases, and 8 bases stayed unmatched. Germline V lookup: CDR1 SGDLS, CDR2 YYNGEE. CDR3 size: 15 residues. Written as DNA, the CDR3 is TGTGCCAGCAGCGCCAGGACAGGGTTTGCCTATGGCTACACCTTC. Amino acid sequence: CASSARTGFAYGYTF.

V usage is TRBV19 and J usage is TRBJ1-2, with 8 bases matching TRBD1. Trimming at V came to 7 bases and at J to 5 bases, leaving 15 bases not matched to a gene. The CDR3 contains 16 residues. CDR1 LNHDA and CDR2 SQIVND come from the germline V gene (reference sequence). The CDR3 protein is CASTLGSPGTGYGYTF. For the CDR3, the DNA is TGTGCCAGTACCCTCGGTTCACCGGGGACAGGTTATGGCTACACCTTC.

This clone was seen once. This chain joins TRBV27 and TRBJ1-2, with 9 bases identical to TRBD1. The J segment lost 3 bases and the V segment lost 5 bases, leaving 4 bases of the junction unmatched. Per the germline V gene, CDR1 is MNHEY and CDR2 is SMNVEV (reference sequence). The CDR3 has 14 residues. The CDR3 nucleotides are TGTGCCAGCAGTCAACAGGGGGCGGACTATGGCTACACCTTC. Translation gives CASSQQGADYGYTF.

The chain links TRBV29-1 to TRBJ1-2; no firm D call. The ends were cut back, 0 bases at V and 8 bases at J, with 13 bases in the middle. Germline V gene sequence: CDR1 SQVTM, CDR2 ANQGSEA. The CDR3 contains 13 residues. Written as DNA, the CDR3 is TGCAGCGTTGAAGACCCTCTTGGAGGGGGCTACACCTTC. Translating gives CSVEDPLGGGYTF.

The V gene is TRBV5-1, the J gene TRBJ2-3; D is ambiguous. The CDR3 extends over 15 amino acids. CDR1 is SGHRS, CDR2 YFSETQ, per germline. Deletions cut 6 bases from V and 6 bases from J, with 20 bases between. The CDR3 reads CASTTGPNSEDTQYF. In DNA, the CDR3 is TGCGCCAGCACCACCGGACCTAACTCTGAGGATACGCAGTATTTT.

The table lists this clone with a count of one. CDR3 loop: CASSVTGSFLYGYTF. In nucleotides, the CDR3 is TGTGCCAGCAGCGTTACAGGGAGCTTCCTCTATGGCTACACCTTC. The chain uses TRBV9 and TRBJ1-2, with D maybe TRBD1 (6 bases). This CDR3 comprises 15 residues. Looked up from germline, CDR1 is SGDLS and CDR2 is YYNGEE. The V and J ends lost 2 bases and 4 bases respectively, with 15 bases between them.

Here the CDR3 DNA reads TGTGCCAGCAGTTACTCGGACGTAGGCACTGAAGCTTTCTTT. It encodes CASSYSDVGTEAFF. The chain couples TRBV6-5 to TRBJ1-1; D is unresolved. V dropped 0 bases and J dropped 4 bases, with 9 bases sitting between them. Germline CDR1 reads MNHEY; CDR2 reads SVGAGI. This CDR3 is built from 14 residues.

In DNA form, the CDR3 reads TGTGCCAGCAGTTTTAGGGGGAGGGGAAAACTGTTTTTT. The encoded protein is CASSFRGRGKLFF. The V and J genes are TRBV12-3 or TRBV12-4 and TRBJ1-4; tentatively, D is TRBD1 (6 bases). There are 13 residues in the CDR3. With 3 bases removed from V and 10 bases from J, the gap between germline ends came to 12 bases.

The chain recombines TRBV10-1 with TRBJ2-1; D remains unclear. The germline CDR1 and CDR2 sequences are WNHNN and SYGVQD (reference sequence). This CDR3 has 11 amino acids. Trimming cost V 7 bases and J 6 bases, with 7 bases left between them. CDR3: CASNKLNEQFF. The CDR3 DNA reads TGCGCCAGCAACAAACTCAATGAGCAGTTCTTC.

V gene TRBV2 combines with J gene TRBJ1-6; possible D gene TRBD1, 5 bases. This CDR3 is built from 15 residues. The germline gives CDR1 SNHLY, CDR2 FYNNEI. V gave up 10 bases and J gave up 7 bases, with 20 bases separating them. The DNA of the CDR3 is TGTGCCATCCCAAAGACCGGACGGGGGAATTCACCCCTCCACTTT. It yields the protein CAIPKTGRGNSPLHF.

The chain has TRBV5-8 and TRBJ1-2; D is possibly TRBD1 (6 bases). Trimming removed 7 bases from V and 4 bases from J, with 20 bases in between. The CDR3 runs to 15 residues. CDR1 SGHTS and CDR2 YDEGEE come from the germline V gene. The DNA of the CDR3 is TGTGCCAGCGTCCGGCTAGTCGGGGGGCTCTATGGCTACACCTTC. Encoded protein: CASVRLVGGLYGYTF.

This chain links TRBV21-1 with TRBJ1-3; the D segment call TRBD1 is taken from the table without a DNA check. TRBV21-1 is shown as a pseudogene. The CDR3 consists of 22 residues. CDR3: CASSKPNNGTRTEGVSGNTIYF. CDR3 sequence (DNA): TGTGCCAGCAGCAAACCAAACAACGGGACACGTACCGAAGGGGTCTCTGGAAACACCATATATTTT.

The V and J genes are TRBV10-3 and TRBJ1-1, with 11 nucleotides matching TRBD1. The germline V gene has CDR1 ENHRY and CDR2 SYGVKD. This CDR3 is built from 14 residues. The junction had 10 bases not matched to a gene; V was cut back by 11 bases and J by 5 bases. The CDR3 loop is CAVTDRGPVTEAFF. DNA for the CDR3: TGTGCCGTTACGGACAGGGGGCCGGTAACTGAAGCTTTCTTT.

The chain uses TRBV7-2 and TRBJ1-2; no clear D. CDR3 size: 16 residues. The V gene lost 1 base and the J gene lost 0 bases, with 12 bases spanning the gap. In germline, CDR1 is SGHTA, CDR2 FQGNSA. As DNA, the CDR3 is TGTGCCAGCAGCTTAGTTTCTCCCGCAACTAACTATGGCTACACCTTC. It translates to CASSLVSPATNYGYTF.

The chain joins TRBV19 to TRBJ2-1; 14 nucleotides line up with TRBD2. V trimming: 9 bases; J trimming: 7 bases; junction bases outside the gene matches: 8. The CDR3 runs to 15 residues. Germline CDR1 and CDR2: LNHDA and SQIVND (reference sequence). CDR3 in DNA: TGTGCCAGCCGACTAGCGGGAGGGAGTGTGAATGAGCAGTTCTTC. Residues: CASRLAGGSVNEQFF. The full variable domain, in which reference TRBV19 and TRBJ2-1 provide the parts outside the CDR3, is DGGITQSPKYLFRKEGQNVTLSCEQNLNHDAMYWYRQDPGQGLRLIYYSQIVNDFQKGDIAEGYSVSREKKESFPLTVTSAQKNPTAFYLCASRLAGGSVNEQFFGPGTRLTVL.

This chain uses TRBV30 with TRBJ1-1; D perhaps matches TRBD1 (6 bases). The V end was cut by 2 bases, the J end by 1 base, with 14 bases between. The CDR3 extends over 15 amino acids. Germline assignment: CDR1 GTSNPN and CDR2 SVGIG (reference sequence). CDR3 loop: CAWSRGGFENTEAFF. The CDR3 nucleotides are TGTGCCTGGAGTAGAGGGGGATTCGAGAACACTGAAGCTTTCTTT.

V and J are TRBV7-9 and TRBJ1-4; a weak D match, TRBD1 (6 bases). The CDR3 is 15 amino acids. V was cut by 1 base and J by 2 bases, with 8 bases left in between. Per germline, CDR1 SEHNR and CDR2 FQNEAQ (reference sequence). DNA of the CDR3: TGTGCCAGCAGCTTAGGACAGGCGACTAATGAAAAACTGTTTTTT. This codes for CASSLGQATNEKLFF.

The chain carries TRBV10-3 and TRBJ1-1; D uncertain. This CDR3 spans 14 amino acids. The ends were cut back, 10 bases at V and 3 bases at J, with 18 bases in the middle. Germline-derived CDR1 and CDR2 are ENHRY and SYGVKD. CDR3 loop: CATSSIDLDTEAFF. CDR3 nucleotide sequence: TGTGCCACCTCCTCCATTGACCTGGACACTGAAGCTTTCTTT.

The chain is built from TRBV7-9 and TRBJ1-5, with 11 nucleotides matching TRBD1. Germline V gene lookup returns CDR1 SEHNR and CDR2 FQNEAQ (reference sequence). V was clipped by 5 bases and J by 11 bases; unmatched bases: 11. The CDR3 is made up of 15 amino acids. The CDR3 nucleotides read TGTGCCAGCAGCCTCGCGTCGGGACAGGGGGGAGCCCAGCATTTT. It specifies CASSLASGQGGAQHF.

The chain employs TRBV9 and TRBJ2-1; D might be TRBD1 (5 bases). The CDR3 spans 13 residues. The germline gives CDR1 SGDLS, CDR2 YYNGEE. The ends were cut back, 1 base at V and 7 bases at J, with 9 bases in the middle. This CDR3 reads CASSVQPGNEQFF. The CDR3 nucleotides read TGTGCCAGCAGCGTACAACCAGGGAATGAGCAGTTCTTC.

This clone is termed large (0.1 to 1%). V is TRBV5-6 and J is TRBJ1-2; the D gene is possibly TRBD1 (5 bases). Trimming removed 3 bases at V and 1 base at J, with 25 bases between. The V gene's germline CDR1 is SGHDT and CDR2 YYEEEE. The CDR3 extends over 19 amino acids. CDR3 in DNA: TGTGCCAGCAGCTCTTTCGGGGCAGTTACACCGCTTGGTAACTATGGCTACACCTTC. This gives the protein CASSSFGAVTPLGNYGYTF.